The source of this TCR beta chain is a study of molecular identifiers for immune sequencing clone quantification. Of note for this clonotype: The antigen is undetermined.

One entry per CDR3 protein, called by TCRdb with MiXCR from the PCR reads. The table lists about 35,000 distinct CDR3 sequences, 15% to 20% of them singletons, with roughly 0.99% in the top ten. Study-level findings and limits: For highly expanded clones, sizes could be underestimated when identical TCR molecules share a barcode.

The CDR3 is 13 residues long. The J segment lost 7 bases and the V segment lost 8 bases, leaving 5 bases of the junction unmatched. Germline-derived CDR1 and CDR2 are MNHEY and SMNVEV (reference sequence). The specimen was naive CD8+ T cells from blood, with Jurkat cell RNA spiked in. The subset is: FACS-sorted CD8+CD4-CCR7+CD45RA+ naive T cells. The TCR was taken from a human donor in good health. Some libraries in this study had Jurkat cell RNA spiked in. V gene TRBV27 combines with J gene TRBJ1-5; TRBD1 matches 10 bases. CDR3 amino acids: CASGDRGAQPQHF. CDR3 nucleotide sequence: TGTGCCAGCGGGGACAGGGGCGCGCAGCCCCAGCATTTT.